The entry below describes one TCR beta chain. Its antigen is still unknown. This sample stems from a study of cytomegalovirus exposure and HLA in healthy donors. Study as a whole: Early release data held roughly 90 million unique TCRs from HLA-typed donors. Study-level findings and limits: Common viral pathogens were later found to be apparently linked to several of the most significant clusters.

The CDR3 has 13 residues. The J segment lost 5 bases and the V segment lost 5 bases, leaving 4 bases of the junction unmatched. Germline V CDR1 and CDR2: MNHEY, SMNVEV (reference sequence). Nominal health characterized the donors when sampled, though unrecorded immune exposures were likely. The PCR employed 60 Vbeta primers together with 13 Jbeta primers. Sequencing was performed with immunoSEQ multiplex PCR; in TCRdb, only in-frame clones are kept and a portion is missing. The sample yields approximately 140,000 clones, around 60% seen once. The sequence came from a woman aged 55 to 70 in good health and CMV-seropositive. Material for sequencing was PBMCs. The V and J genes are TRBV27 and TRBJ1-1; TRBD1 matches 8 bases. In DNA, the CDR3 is TGTGCCAGCAGTCGACAGGGGATTACTGAAGCTTTCTTT. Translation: CASSRQGITEAFF.